This T cell receptor (beta chain) appears in the sequencing data of a study of T cell repertoires in aging, cancer and after chemotherapy (dated by TCRdb to the late 2010s). Study-wide context: Six donor age groups were covered, ranging from 30 or younger up to 70 or older, and each group contained at least three individuals. The cohort comprised 200 to 250 cancer patients, roughly 93 with hematological and 110 to 140 with solid cancers, plus 95 healthy donors as a reference group. To examine immunoaging and T cell reconstitution after chemotherapy, the study profiled TCR beta repertoires in peripheral blood from healthy donors and cancer patients. The full dataset contained several million TCR reads. TCR repertoires from healthy donor controls were recorded over periods of several months to years and showed clear clonal overlap between repeated samplings.

Rearranged TRB sequences spanning V, D and J segments were amplified by multiplex touch-down PCR using a mixed TRB-A/B primer pool. Two consecutive PCR reactions with Phusion HS II polymerase added Illumina adapters and sample indices to the amplicons. The amplicons were purified from gel with the NucleoSpin Gel and PCR Clean-up kit and then assessed with Qubit and an Agilent 2100 Bioanalyzer. Sequencing of libraries was carried out on an Illumina MiSeq in 600-cycle, single-indexed, paired-end runs. The authors' pipeline ran thus. Processing of the TRB sequences was carried out with MiXCR versions 2.12 and 3.0.5. Each unique CDR3 nucleotide sequence was treated as one clone, and only productive sequences with two or more reads were kept. The repertoire metrics were Shannon diversity, evenness, clonality (defined as one minus evenness), and alpha-parameterized diversity profiles covering alpha 0 to 5. Generation probabilities of clones in paired pre- and post-chemotherapy samples were computed with the IGoR algorithm. The raw public reads went through TCRdb reprocessing: fastp at Q25, MiXCR clone calling, in-frame beta chains kept. Each CDR3 protein gets just one entry, which takes the most common genes and DNA from the rows behind it. These V and J calls are TCRdb output, not the study's own analysis. This sample has about 10,000 distinct CDR3 sequences in its table, and less than 30% of those were observed once. The ten largest clones take up 1.3% of the sample.

What the study reported, not specific to this receptor: Untreated patients with hematological or solid cancers showed significantly lower blood TCR diversity and higher clonality than age-matched healthy donors. According to the authors, the repertoire data do not allow conclusions to be drawn about immunological memory after chemotherapy. In healthy donors, the decline in TCR diversity with age was mainly explained by loss of richness, whereas in cancer patients loss of evenness was also found to contribute. An increase in median generation probability over the chemotherapy interval was observed in both cancer cohorts, suggesting that the repertoire was reconstituted through rebound thymic output.

TCR beta rearrangements were amplified from genomic DNA extracted from peripheral blood rather than from sorted cells or RNA. V is trimmed back by 5 bases and J by 4 bases, and the junction contains 7 bases that no gene match accounts for. The CDR3 has 14 amino acids, counting the end cysteine and phenylalanine. Only the CDR3 portion is preserved as DNA: 42 bases, with reading frame beginning at the first base. CDR1 and CDR2, looked up from the germline V gene (reference sequence), are SGHAT and FQDESV. By share, this clonotype ranks as medium-sized (0.01 to 0.1%). It lacks a known antigen. No much larger clonotype is one base removed from it; base qualities were not supplied.

The chain is made from TRBV11-1 and TRBJ1-2, and TRBD1 aligns with 7 junction nucleotides. Sequenced input: blood. This receptor was obtained from a human donor in good health. DNA sequence: TGTGCCAGCAGCCAGACGACAGGGCCCTATGGCTACACCTTC. Translated, this gives CASSQTTGPYGYTF.